These 12 T cell receptor beta chains were sequenced from one sample in a study of CD8+CD57+ T cells in acquired aplastic anemia. TCR beta VDJ and CDR3 profiling used genomic DNA as template. TCRdb itself ran the reads through MiXCR, one entry per CDR3 protein. The data contain roughly 160,000 distinct CDR3 sequences, roughly two thirds of them singletons. Patients sequenced had flow cytometry evidence of CD8+CD57+ cell expansion. The sequencing sample was made of sorted CD4+, CD8+, or CD8+CD57+ T cells (not recorded which) from PBMCs. These receptors were taken from a human donor with aplastic anemia.

The rearrangement joins TRBV9 to TRBJ1-2, with a tentative D call TRBD1 (5 bases). CDR3 length: 16 amino acids. Germline V CDR1 and CDR2: SGDLS, YYNGEE. Between the trimmed V and J ends, which lost 0 bases and 0 bases, there was a span of 12 bases. The CDR3 loop reads CASSVATGESNYGYTF. In DNA form, the CDR3 reads TGTGCCAGCAGCGTAGCTACGGGGGAGTCTAACTATGGCTACACCTTC. Using reference TRBV9 and TRBJ1-2 for the parts outside the CDR3, the full variable domain is DSGVTQTPKHLITATGQRVTLRCSPRSGDLSVYWYQQSLDQGLQFLIQYYNGEERAKGNILERFSAQQFPDLHSELNLSSLELGDSALYFCASSVATGESNYGYTFGSGTRLTVV.

The chain carries TRBV7-2 and TRBJ2-3; possibly TRBD2 for D (6 bases). The CDR3 has 14 residues. Trimming left V 3 bases short and J 5 bases short, with 12 bases between. Looked up from germline, CDR1 is SGHTA and CDR2 is FQGNSA. The CDR3 bases are TGTGCCAGCAGCTTTGGTCAGGGAGGAGATACGCAGTATTTT. Translating gives CASSFGQGGDTQYF.

This clonotype has at least ten counts. The genes are TRBV5-5 and TRBJ2-5, with 7 bases fitting TRBD2. The CDR3 totals 14 residues. Losses at the gene ends were 4 bases for V and 7 bases for J; bases not matched to a gene: 10. The germline gives CDR1 SGHKS, CDR2 YYEKEE (reference sequence). Written as DNA, the CDR3 is TGTGCCAGCAGCCCGGGGACTAATCGTGTGACCCAGTACTTC. This codes for CASSPGTNRVTQYF.

For this clonotype: The junction departs from germline at one end; a sequencing error may be responsible. The chain's CDR3 is CAISESGTTRYF. The CDR3 nucleotides are TGTGCCATCAGTGAGTCCGGGACCACCCGGTACTTC. The rearrangement joins TRBV10-3 to TRBJ2-5; D is perhaps TRBD1 or TRBD2 (5 bases each). CDR1 and CDR2 from the germline V gene are ENHRY and SYGVKD. This CDR3 region has 12 residues.

This clonotype has ten or more counts. The chain employs TRBV20-1 and TRBJ1-5; TRBD1 might be the D (6 bases). V shed 3 bases and J shed 1 base, with 16 bases lying between them. This CDR3 region has 16 residues. Germline CDR1 DFQATT, CDR2 SNEGSKA (reference sequence). CDR3 residues: CSARLGKRGSNQPQHF. DNA of the CDR3: TGCAGTGCTAGGTTAGGGAAAAGGGGGAGCAATCAGCCCCAGCATTTT.

As concerns this clonotype: The junction departs from germline at one end; a sequencing error may be responsible. The chain links TRBV5-4 to TRBJ2-5; D might be TRBD1 (6 bases). Looked up from germline, CDR1 is SGHNT and CDR2 is YYREEE (reference sequence). CDR3 length: 14 residues. CDR3 region: CASSSRTIGQTQCF. The CDR3 nucleotides read TGTGCCAGCAGTTCCCGGACGATTGGACAGACCCAGTGCTTC. Full variable domain (missing parts from reference TRBV5-4 and TRBJ2-5): ETGVTQSPTHLIKTRGQQVTLRCSSQSGHNTVSWYQQALGQGPQFIFQYYREEENGRGNFPPRFSGLQFPNYSSELNVNALELDDSALYLCASSSRTIGQTQCFGPGTRLLVL.

This clonotype was seen a handful of times. The chain carries TRBV27 and TRBJ1-2; no clear D. The length of the CDR3 is 13 residues. Trimming cost V 3 bases and J 3 bases, with 8 bases left between them. Germline values: CDR1 MNHEY, CDR2 SMNVEV (reference sequence). The CDR3: CASSFGVDYGYTF. CDR3 nucleotide sequence: TGTGCCAGCAGTTTTGGGGTGGACTATGGCTACACCTTC.

As to this clonotype: It may be a read error: a sequence one base away is much more abundant. The chain carries TRBV7-9 and TRBJ2-7; 7 bases are shared with TRBD2. Per germline, CDR1 SEHNR and CDR2 FQNEAQ (reference sequence). CDR3 length equals 11 residues. J lost 7 bases, V lost 7 bases, and 4 bases had no gene match. Written as DNA, the CDR3 is TGTGCCAGCAACTTGGGAGGGGAGCAGTACTTC. As protein: CASNLGGEQYF.

This chain links TRBV24-1 with TRBJ1-1; D is uncertain. This CDR3 has 14 amino acids. Per the germline V gene, CDR1 is KGHDR and CDR2 is SFDVKD. With 2 bases removed from V and 4 bases from J, the gap between germline ends came to 10 bases. In DNA form, the CDR3 reads TGTGCCACCAGTGATTGGAAACGGGGCACTGAAGCTTTCTTT. It specifies CATSDWKRGTEAFF.

The gene calls are TRBV20-1 and TRBJ2-5; D perhaps matches TRBD2 (6 bases). V was clipped by 6 bases and J by 5 bases, with 13 bases between them. This CDR3 spans 12 amino acids. Germline lookup yields CDR1 DFQATT and CDR2 SNEGSKA (reference sequence). The CDR3 region is CSAKTSFETQYF. CDR3 sequence (DNA): TGCAGTGCAAAGACTAGTTTTGAGACCCAGTACTTC.

The J gene is TRBJ2-7, the V gene TRBV4-2, with TRBD2 as a possible D gene (5 bases). The CDR3 is 17 residues long. Trimming shortened V by 0 bases and J by 7 bases, and 22 bases separated the two germline ends. Germline CDR1 reads LGHNA; CDR2 reads YNFKEQ. The CDR3 DNA follows: TGTGCCAGCAGCCAAGATCCCTCCCGAGGGTCGGGAAATGAGCAGTACTTC. This gives the protein CASSQDPSRGSGNEQYF.

This clonotype was recorded a few times. The rearrangement links TRBV10-3 to TRBJ2-5; a possible D gene is TRBD2 (6 bases). Trimming took 2 bases from V and 4 from J, leaving 11 bases between them. The CDR3 is 14 amino acids. CDR1 is ENHRY and CDR2 is SYGVKD in the germline V gene. This CDR3 reads CAISEGRGGETQYF. The CDR3 region has the DNA TGTGCCATCAGTGAGGGGCGGGGTGGAGAGACCCAGTACTTC.